Reported below is one T cell receptor beta chain. What it recognizes is unknown. The sample contains more than one DNA sequence encoding this CDR3. Losses at the gene ends were 5 bases for V and 1 base for J; bases not matched to a gene: 5. Germline CDR1 and CDR2: MDHEN and SYDVKM. CDR3 length: 15 residues. Primers: 60 Vbeta forward and 13 Jbeta reverse. As originally analysed: In a later analysis, about 12 million of tens of millions of unique beta chains occurred in at least two donors. Method: immunoSEQ multiplex PCR; TCRdb's copy keeps in-frame clones and lacks some. The DNA gave D and trimming, while V, J and clone size come from that table. Altogether around 150,000 clones are present, 70% to 85% being singletons, with the ten largest covering 1.4%. The data were obtained in a study of cytomegalovirus exposure and HLA in healthy donors. Study-wide findings and caveats: Several of the most significant clusters were apparently associated with common viral pathogens in a later analysis. Most subjects' HLA-A and HLA-B alleles were reportedly predicted from TCR beta sequences. One cluster of highly shared sequence variants probably arose as a sequencing artifact.

The chain employs TRBV28 and TRBJ1-1; 9 bases line up with TRBD1. Sequenced sample: PBMCs. This TCR was sampled from a man younger than 45 in good health and CMV-seropositive. CDR3 nucleotide sequence: TGTGCCAGCAGTCCCGGGACAGGGACGAACACTGAAGCTTTCTTT. Its protein is CASSPGTGTNTEAFF.